The 30 T cell receptor beta chains presented below share a single source sample, sequenced in a study of Graves' ophthalmopathy and Graves' hyperthyroidism. RNA transcripts were the source from which TCR beta CDR3 regions were amplified. First-round RT-PCR relied on HTBI primers, and a second-round multiplex PCR came next. TCRdb analysed the multiplex PCR reads with MiXCR anew, one entry per CDR3 protein. The repertoire holds approximately 160,000 distinct CDR3 sequences, with 30% to 45% as singletons. Specimen: peripheral blood. These receptors were collected from a woman in her thirties or forties with Graves' ophthalmopathy.

Of note for this clonotype: At one end, the junction sequence differs from germline, possibly due to a read error. The chain carries TRBV7-2 and TRBJ1-5, with 8 bases matching TRBD1. Germline CDR1 SGHTA, CDR2 FQGNSA. The CDR3 is 17 residues long. Here the CDR3 DNA reads TGTGCCAGCGGCTTAGCAATTTGGACAGGGACTAATCAGCCCCAGCATTTT. Its protein product is CASGLAIWTGTNQPQHF.

This clonotype was observed at least ten times. This rearrangement joins TRBV6-2 or TRBV6-3 to TRBJ1-2; 12 positions match TRBD1. The germline gives CDR1 MNHEY, CDR2 SVGEGT. This CDR3 has 16 amino acids. V was clipped by 6 bases and J by 3 bases; unmatched bases: 8. The CDR3 loop is CASSRDRGRMYYGYTF. The CDR3 nucleotides read TGTGCCAGCAGCCGGGACAGGGGGCGCATGTACTATGGCTACACCTTC.

There are many counts of this clonotype. The chain links TRBV19 to TRBJ1-5, with 8 bases identical to TRBD1. Germline CDR1 and CDR2: LNHDA and SQIVND (reference sequence). There are 15 residues in the CDR3. The trim removed 5 bases at V and 9 bases at J, leaving 12 bases unmatched. CDR3 amino acids: CASSQSLTDRVPQHF. CDR3 in DNA: TGTGCCAGTAGTCAGAGTTTGACGGACAGGGTGCCCCAGCATTTT. The whole variable domain, remainder taken from reference TRBV19 and TRBJ1-5, is DGGITQSPKYLFRKEGQNVTLSCEQNLNHDAMYWYRQDPGQGLRLIYYSQIVNDFQKGDIAEGYSVSREKKESFPLTVTSAQKNPTAFYLCASSQSLTDRVPQHFGDGTRLSIL.

V and J are TRBV6-5 and TRBJ1-6, with unresolved D. The V end lost 4 bases, the J end lost 9 bases, and 13 bases lay between the germline ends. CDR1 is MNHEY, CDR2 SVGAGI, per germline. CDR3 size: 14 residues. As DNA, the CDR3 is TGTGCCAGCAGTTCGGACCAGGCGGCTTCACCCCTCCACTTT. This sequence encodes CASSSDQAASPLHF.

The rearrangement joins TRBV12-3 or TRBV12-4 to TRBJ2-5; D gene ambiguous. V lost 3 bases, J lost 1 base, and 12 bases lay in between. This CDR3 has 15 residues. The DNA for the CDR3 is TGTGCCAGCAGTTTGTTAAGTACAGCCCAAGAGACCCAGTACTTC. Residues: CASSLLSTAQETQYF.

This clonotype was observed many times. This rearrangement joins TRBV6-5 to TRBJ2-7; D tentatively reads TRBD1 or TRBD2 (5 bases each). The CDR3 runs 16 residues. CDR1 is MNHEY and CDR2 is SVGAGI in the germline V gene. The V end lost 0 bases, the J end lost 1 base, and 13 bases lay between the germline ends. CDR3 protein: CASSYSPGWGSYEQYF. The CDR3 coding sequence is TGTGCCAGCAGTTACTCGCCAGGGTGGGGGTCCTACGAGCAGTACTTC.

The chain is built from TRBV10-3 and TRBJ2-7; 7 bases map to TRBD1. Trimming removed 3 bases from V and 0 bases from J; junction bases left unmatched: 11. The CDR3 consists of 17 residues. The germline gives CDR1 ENHRY, CDR2 SYGVKD. CDR3 coding DNA: TGTGCCATCAGTGAATCCCCAGGGGGTCGCCGCTCCTACGAGCAGTACTTC. Amino acid sequence: CAISESPGGRRSYEQYF.

The chain is built from TRBV24-1 and TRBJ1-2; perhaps TRBD1 as D (6 bases). The CDR3 has 15 residues. Germline-derived CDR1 and CDR2 are KGHDR and SFDVKD. The V gene lost 3 bases and the J gene lost 1 base, with 11 bases spanning the gap. The CDR3 DNA reads as TGTGCCACCAGTGATCGGACAGCTCATAACTATGGCTACACCTTC. This encodes CATSDRTAHNYGYTF.

This clonotype has ten or more counts. The V call is TRBV2, the J call TRBJ1-1, with 7 bases that match TRBD1. The CDR3 sequence is 14 residues long. CDR1 and CDR2 (germline): SNHLY, FYNNEI. With 6 bases clipped from V and 0 bases from J, the junction kept 4 bases outside the gene matches. The CDR3 region has the DNA TGTGCCAGCAGCGGACAGGCGATGAACACTGAAGCTTTCTTT. This translates into CASSGQAMNTEAFF. The whole variable domain, remainder taken from reference TRBV2 and TRBJ1-1, is EPEVTQTPSHQVTQMGQEVILRCVPISNHLYFYWYRQILGQKVEFLVSFYNNEISEKSEIFDDQFSVERPDGSNFTLKIRSTKLEDSAMYFCASSGQAMNTEAFFGQGTRLTVV.

The rearrangement links TRBV6-2 or TRBV6-3 to TRBJ2-7; 8 bases map to TRBD2. Losses at the gene ends were 7 bases for V and 3 bases for J; bases not matched to a gene: 8. The CDR3 consists of 14 residues. Germline V gene data show CDR1 as MNHEY and CDR2 as SVGEGT. The CDR3 is CASTVAGIVYEQYF. The CDR3 DNA reads TGTGCCAGCACCGTAGCGGGGATCGTCTACGAGCAGTACTTC.

This clonotype was counted ten times or more. J is TRBJ2-7 and V is TRBV6-2 or TRBV6-3; TRBD2 aligns across 11 bases. Per germline, CDR1 MNHEY and CDR2 SVGEGT. The CDR3 runs 15 residues. V shed 2 bases and J 5 bases; nucleotides not matched to a gene: 5. This CDR3 is CASSYGASGRNEQYF. In DNA form, the CDR3 reads TGTGCCAGCAGTTACGGGGCTAGCGGGAGGAACGAGCAGTACTTC.

The chain combines TRBV7-9 with TRBJ2-7; 11 nucleotides align to TRBD2. Trimming removed 5 bases from V and 3 bases from J; junction bases left unmatched: 6. This CDR3 is 15 amino acids long. Germline lookup yields CDR1 SEHNR and CDR2 FQNEAQ (reference sequence). The CDR3 sequence: CASSPLGLADYEQYF. The CDR3 DNA reads as TGTGCCAGCAGCCCCCTGGGACTAGCGGACTACGAGCAGTACTTC. Full variable domain (missing parts from reference TRBV7-9 and TRBJ2-7): DTGVSQNPRHKITKRGQNVTFRCDPISEHNRLYWYRQTLGQGPEFLTYFQNEAQLEKSRLLSDRFSAERPKGSFSTLEIQRTEQGDSAMYLCASSPLGLADYEQYFGPGTRLTVT.

This clonotype was counted ten times or more. The chain uses TRBV20-1 and TRBJ1-5; D remains ambiguous. The V gene's germline CDR1 is DFQATT and CDR2 SNEGSKA (reference sequence). This CDR3 region has 13 residues. The V end lost 1 base, the J end lost 3 bases, and 7 bases lay between the germline ends. CDR3 residues: CSARVSANQPQHF. The CDR3 DNA sequence: TGCAGTGCTAGAGTATCCGCCAATCAGCCCCAGCATTTT.

At least ten counts were recorded for this clonotype. The chain recombines TRBV4-2 with TRBJ1-5, with 10 bases aligning to TRBD1. CDR3 length equals 16 residues. Per the germline V gene, CDR1 is LGHNA and CDR2 is YNFKEQ. Trimming removed 3 bases from V and 3 bases from J; junction bases left unmatched: 5. CDR3 in amino acids: CASSHRTGGDNQPQHF. DNA for the CDR3: TGTGCCAGCAGCCACCGGACAGGGGGTGACAATCAGCCCCAGCATTTT.

This clonotype was seen only once. Compared with germline, one end of the junction differs, possibly owing to a read error. The chain recombines TRBV12-3 or TRBV12-4 with TRBJ1-1; D might be TRBD1 (6 bases). The CDR3 consists of 12 residues. CDR3 in DNA: TGTGCCAGCAGCGAAACGACAGGACAAGCTTCCTTT. It is translated as CASSETTGQASF.

Ten or more counts support this clonotype. The chain is built from TRBV10-3 and TRBJ2-7; D is ambiguous. The length of the CDR3 is 13 residues. V was pared by 5 bases and J by 0 bases, with 8 bases between. Germline assignment: CDR1 ENHRY and CDR2 SYGVKD. The CDR3 DNA reads as TGTGCCATCAGTCCCCTGAGCTCCTACGAGCAGTACTTC. Protein sequence: CAISPLSSYEQYF.

This clonotype was observed many times. The chain uses TRBV29-1 and TRBJ2-5, with D possibly being TRBD2 (7 bases). V dropped 1 base and J dropped 5 bases, with 17 bases sitting between them. This CDR3 has 15 amino acids. Per the germline V gene, CDR1 is SQVTM and CDR2 is ANQGSEA. The CDR3 DNA reads TGCAGCGTTGAAGTATCGGGGGGCCTGAGGGAGACCCAGTACTTC. It yields the protein CSVEVSGGLRETQYF.

This clonotype has ten or more counts. This rearrangement joins TRBV7-9 to TRBJ2-7; TRBD1 is a possible D gene (5 bases). This CDR3 comprises 15 residues. CDR1 SEHNR and CDR2 FQNEAQ come from the germline V gene (reference sequence). Trimming stripped 3 bases from V and 3 bases from J, with 15 bases between. CDR3 DNA sequence: TGTGCCAGCAGCTTCAGCTTCGGGCAGGGCTACGAGCAGTACTTC. This encodes CASSFSFGQGYEQYF.

This clonotype occurred many times. This chain uses TRBV28 with TRBJ2-4; D might be TRBD1 (6 bases). This CDR3 contains 15 residues. V was cut by 1 base and J by 5 bases, with 12 bases left in between. Looked up from germline, CDR1 is MDHEN and CDR2 is SYDVKM. The CDR3 sequence is CASSLYLGTQNIQYF. CDR3 in DNA: TGTGCCAGCAGTTTATATCTTGGGACACAAAACATTCAGTACTTC.

This clonotype was seen repeatedly, ten times or more. This chain connects TRBV15 to TRBJ1-1; D uncertain. The germline V gene has CDR1 LNHNV and CDR2 YYDKDF (reference sequence). The ends were cut back, 3 bases at V and 0 bases at J, with 8 bases in the middle. The CDR3 has 14 residues. The CDR3 region has the DNA TGTGCCACCAGCAGTCCGGCTCTGAACACTGAAGCTTTCTTT. Protein sequence: CATSSPALNTEAFF.

This clonotype was counted many times. CDR3 sequence reads: CASSPTLGQGQETQYF. The DNA for the CDR3 is TGTGCCAGCAGCCCCACTTTGGGACAGGGCCAAGAGACCCAGTACTTC. V gene TRBV6-5 combines with J gene TRBJ2-5, with 9 positions matching TRBD1. The CDR3 has 16 residues. With V trimmed by 6 bases and J by 1 base, 9 bases remained unmatched. The germline V gene has CDR1 MNHEY and CDR2 SVGAGI.

The chain carries TRBV6-2 or TRBV6-3 and TRBJ1-1; TRBD1 aligns across 10 bases. The CDR3 contains 15 residues. V lost 6 bases, J lost 3 bases, and 7 bases stayed unmatched. Germline V gene data show CDR1 as MNHEY and CDR2 as SVGEGT. The CDR3 sequence is CASSRLTGGDTEAFF. CDR3 sequence (DNA): TGTGCCAGCAGCCGCCTGACAGGGGGCGACACTGAAGCTTTCTTT.

This clonotype showed up many times. The rearrangement uses TRBV6-2 or TRBV6-3 and TRBJ2-7; D is perhaps TRBD2 (7 bases). Germline V gives CDR1 MNHEY, CDR2 SVGEGT. The CDR3 runs to 16 residues. Trimming took off 6 bases at V and 3 bases at J, with 21 bases between the two ends. CDR3 region: CASSTWSQRGHYEQYF. CDR3 nucleotides: TGTGCCAGCAGCACCTGGTCCCAGCGGGGACACTACGAGCAGTACTTC.

This clonotype was observed many times. The chain joins TRBV3-1 to TRBJ2-5, with D perhaps TRBD1 or TRBD2 (6 bases each). The CDR3 sequence is 15 residues long. The V gene's germline CDR1 is LGHDT and CDR2 YNNKEL (reference sequence). V was clipped by 0 bases and J by 5 bases, with 13 bases between them. CDR3 sequence: CASSQDIRGGETQYF. The CDR3 DNA follows: TGTGCCAGCAGCCAAGATATCAGGGGAGGTGAGACCCAGTACTTC.

This clonotype occurred many times. This sequence joins TRBV9 and TRBJ2-7; tentatively, D is TRBD1 (6 bases). The V gene's germline CDR1 is SGDLS and CDR2 YYNGEE. This CDR3 region has 15 residues. V lost 0 bases to trimming and J lost 1 base, with 11 bases between them. The CDR3 bases are TGTGCCAGCAGCGTAGGAAGGGACATTTCCTACGAGCAGTACTTC. Translated: CASSVGRDISYEQYF.

The chain recombines TRBV6-1 with TRBJ2-7, with 8 bases identical to TRBD1. This CDR3 spans 13 amino acids. Germline V gene data show CDR1 as MNHNS and CDR2 as SASEGT. Germline trimming cut 3 bases from V and 7 bases from J; bases unmatched to any gene: 5. CDR3 protein: CASSDRGRGEQYF. The CDR3 DNA reads as TGTGCCAGCAGTGACAGGGGGCGTGGAGAGCAGTACTTC.

This clonotype was observed many times. V usage is TRBV7-2 and J usage is TRBJ1-5; 7 nucleotides agree with TRBD1. Germline CDR1 is SGHTA and CDR2 is FQGNSA. V lost 5 bases and J lost 7; bases outside the gene matches: 11. The CDR3 is made up of 15 amino acids. The CDR3 is CASSLNRQGGQPQHF. DNA of the CDR3: TGTGCCAGCAGCCTAAATAGACAGGGTGGACAGCCCCAGCATTTT.

The chain recombines TRBV7-8 with TRBJ1-3; D perhaps matches TRBD1 (5 bases). Deletions cut 5 bases from V and 4 bases from J, with 18 bases between. Germline V gene sequence: CDR1 SGHVS, CDR2 FQNEAQ. The CDR3 consists of 16 residues. This chain's CDR3 is CASSVRGGGEGNTIYF. The DNA of the CDR3 is TGTGCCAGCAGCGTACGCGGGGGAGGGGAAGGAAACACCATATATTTT.

This clonotype was observed many times. The V call is TRBV10-3, the J call TRBJ1-6; D is uncertain. The CDR3 runs 12 residues. CDR1 is ENHRY, CDR2 SYGVKD, per germline. The ends were cut back, 0 bases at V and 7 bases at J, with 1 base in the middle. Here the CDR3 reads CAISESNSPLHF. The CDR3 nucleotides are TGTGCCATCAGTGAGTCGAATTCACCCCTCCACTTT.

The sample holds a few counts of this clonotype. J is TRBJ1-6 and V is TRBV28; D unclear. The CDR3 is 14 amino acids. V dropped 3 bases and J dropped 7 bases, with 10 bases sitting between them. The germline V gene encodes CDR1 MDHEN and CDR2 SYDVKM. This chain's CDR3 is CASSLEGMNSPLHF. CDR3 in DNA: TGTGCCAGCAGTTTGGAGGGTATGAATTCACCCCTCCACTTT.